This entry describes one T cell receptor (beta chain). The entry originates in a study of T cells in Graves' hyperthyroidism and ophthalmopathy. The CDR3 has 14 residues. V lost 3 bases, J lost 1 base, and 7 bases lay in between. Germline-derived CDR1 and CDR2 are LNHDA and SQIVND (reference sequence). Researchers amplified the TCR beta CDR3 regions from RNA transcripts. First-round RT-PCR with HTBI primers amplified the TCR CDR3 region. MiXCR, run by TCRdb on the multiplex PCR reads, gives a single entry per CDR3 protein. The sample shows hundreds of thousands of distinct CDR3 sequences, around 14% of them seen only once.

This clonotype was obtained from a young woman with Graves' hyperthyroidism. Source material: blood. The chain couples TRBV19 to TRBJ1-3; no clear D gene. CDR3 DNA: TGTGCCAGTAGTATCGGTTATTCTGGAAACACCATATATTTT. This sequence encodes CASSIGYSGNTIYF.